This T cell receptor beta chain was observed in a study of cytomegalovirus exposure and HLA in healthy donors. The PCR contained 60 Vbeta and 13 Jbeta primers. The protocol was immunoSEQ multiplex PCR, while the TCRdb copy is restricted to in-frame clones and leaves out a portion. The data contain some 120,000 clones, 55% to 75% of them singletons. Trimming cost V 1 base and J 4 bases; bases outside gene matches: 6. The CDR3 sequence is 15 residues long. Germline V CDR1 and CDR2: SGHTA, FQGNSA. Sequencing was performed on PBMCs. This receptor was identified in a young man in good health and CMV-seropositive. The chain employs TRBV7-2 and TRBJ1-2; 7 positions agree with TRBD1. The CDR3 DNA reads TGTGCCAGCAGCTTAGAACTGACAGGGTCCTATGGCTACACCTTC. This encodes CASSLELTGSYGYTF.